The present T cell receptor beta chain was sequenced within a study of blood T cell repertoires in COVID-19. Study details: Both acute and convalescent COVID-19 samples were obtained from the United States, Italy and Spain. In each case, the material was cDNA or gDNA derived from T cells, B-cell-depleted T cells, or PBMCs.

CDR3 size: 13 residues. Looked up from germline, CDR1 is SEHNR and CDR2 is FQNEAQ (reference sequence). V trimming: 7 bases; J trimming: 6 bases; junction bases outside the gene matches: 6. Profiled with immunoSEQ multiplex PCR; TCRdb holds only in-frame clones, not every one. The table has 400,000 or so clones, around 87% seen once. In its sample, this clone was seen once. Specimen: PBMCs or T cells enriched from blood (not recorded which). The source of this sequence is a man aged 35 to 55 in a cohort exposed to, infected with or recovered from COVID-19 (not recorded which). The rearrangement joins TRBV7-9 to TRBJ2-4, with TRBD2 matching over 7 bases. For the CDR3, the DNA is TGTGCCAGCAACTCGGGGGGAGCAAACATTCAGTACTTC. It codes for CASNSGGANIQYF.